This TCR beta chain was recorded in a study of vaccination effects on CD4 cells after COVID-19. Across the study: Approximately 1.9 million PBMC per well were cultured with around 9.6 IU/ml IL-2 and 7.5 to 10 ug/ml peptides.

Clones were read by immunoSEQ multiplex PCR, and TCRdb kept only the in-frame ones, dropping some. The sample yields some 40,000 clones, more than 65% seen once. Isolation of CD4+ T cells took place after 10 days of culture. Of the BNT162b2 and mRNA-1273 vaccines, participants received two doses of one or the other. Vaccinated participants had no history of SARS-CoV-2 infection and tested negative for nucleocapsid antibodies. A half-volume exchange with IL-2 medium occurred on days 3 and 7. Germline-derived CDR1 and CDR2 are SEHNR and FQNEAQ (reference sequence). This CDR3 is built from 14 residues. V lost 5 bases to trimming and J lost 5 bases; unmatched junction nucleotides: 6. This clone was seen a few times. The target antigen is unknown. Study-wide results and limits: Long after vaccination, the clones induced by infection and by vaccine shrank markedly in size.

The input for sequencing was CD4+ T cells from PBMCs cultured without peptide, taken after COVID-19 vaccination. This sequence was found in a human donor who received a COVID-19 vaccine. The chain has TRBV7-9 and TRBJ1-1, with TRBD1 matching 9 bases. CDR3 nucleotide sequence: TGTGCCAGCAGCCCACAGGGGGCTAGGACTGAAGCTTTCTTT. It specifies CASSPQGARTEAFF.